The 22 T cell receptor beta chains below all came from one sample that was sequenced in a study of tumor and adjacent non-tumor tissue in lung cancer. This sample's RNA came from whole unsorted tissue. More than 3 cm separated this lung sample from the edge of the tumor. A modified ARM-PCR protocol with three rounds of nested PCR amplified TCRbeta. TCRdb re-derived calls from the multiplex PCR reads in MiXCR, one entry per CDR3 protein. The table has about 110,000 distinct CDR3 sequences, 60% to 70% seen once; the top ten hold roughly 20%. The sequencing sample was made of distant non-tumor lung tissue. The receptors stem from a man in his 60s with non-small cell lung cancer.

As to this clonotype: Mismatch with germline at one junction end may stem from a read error. The chain is built from TRBV5-1 and TRBJ2-3, with TRBD2 matching over 8 bases. The CDR3 runs 17 residues. CDR1 SGHRS and CDR2 YFSETQ come from the germline V gene. CDR3 DNA sequence: TGCGCCGGCAGCTTGGGGAGTAGCGGGGCTAGCACAGATACGCAGTATTTT. Its protein product is CAGSLGSSGASTDTQYF.

This clonotype came up once. It is likely a read error, because the conserved phenylalanine at the end of the CDR3 is missing. The gene calls are TRBV12-3 or TRBV12-4 and TRBJ2-7; D unclear. This CDR3 spans 12 amino acids. Trimming left V 3 bases short and J 9 bases short, with 12 bases between. The CDR3 DNA reads TGTGCCAGCAGTTTTCATAGGGTCGGGCAGTACCTC. Amino acids: CASSFHRVGQYL.

This clonotype was seen ten or more times. The V call is TRBV12-3 or TRBV12-4, the J call TRBJ2-3; 10 bases are a match to TRBD1. This CDR3 is built from 15 residues. After removal of 1 base from V and 5 bases from J, the junction contained 3 bases not matched to a gene. The CDR3 loop reads CASSLGTGGLDTQYF. The CDR3 nucleotides are TGTGCCAGCAGTTTAGGGACAGGGGGACTAGATACGCAGTATTTT.

By share, this clonotype ranks as medium-sized. The CDR3 protein is CASSQAGGRYNEQFF. The CDR3 nucleotides are TGTGCCAGCAGCCAAGCGGGGGGGCGCTACAATGAGCAGTTCTTC. This chain links TRBV4-2 with TRBJ2-1; 8 nucleotides agree with TRBD2. Per germline, CDR1 LGHNA and CDR2 YNFKEQ. The CDR3 is made up of 15 amino acids. J lost 3 bases, V lost 1 base, and 2 bases had no gene match.

In regard to this clonotype: Because it lacks the conserved phenylalanine or tryptophan at the end, this CDR3 is likely a read error. The chain recombines TRBV29-1 with TRBJ2-1, with D perhaps TRBD2 (5 bases). This CDR3 is 16 amino acids long. Trimming left V 2 bases short and J 6 bases short, with 20 bases between. Germline CDR1 SQVTM, CDR2 ANQGSEA. CDR3 amino acids: CSVEKIPAVVANEQFL. The CDR3 DNA reads TGCAGCGTTGAAAAAATTCCAGCGGTAGTAGCCAATGAGCAGTTCCTT.

The chain links TRBV20-1 to TRBJ1-1; D is unclear. The V gene's germline CDR1 is DFQATT and CDR2 SNEGSKA (reference sequence). The CDR3 has 13 residues. V dropped 5 bases and J dropped 12 bases, with 22 bases sitting between them. In DNA, the CDR3 is TGCAGTGCTCCCTCATCGGGCGGCACTGTAACTTTCTTT. This sequence encodes CSAPSSGGTVTFF.

Concerning this clonotype: This may be a read error: a much more frequent sequence differs by one nucleotide. The rearrangement uses TRBV20-1 and TRBJ1-1; 8 nucleotides match TRBD1. The CDR3 is 13 amino acids. The trim removed 4 bases at V and 0 bases at J, leaving 1 base unmatched. Per the germline V gene, CDR1 is DFQATT and CDR2 is SNEGSKA (reference sequence). The CDR3 here is CSAKQGVNTEAFF. The CDR3 bases are TGCAGTGCTAAACAGGGGGTGAACACTGAAGCTTTCTTT.

Notes on this clonotype: Just one base apart from a much larger clone, this may be a read error. The chain uses TRBV12-3 or TRBV12-4 and TRBJ2-1; 9 bases fit TRBD2. The J segment lost 4 bases and the V segment lost 4 bases, leaving 11 bases of the junction unmatched. There are 17 residues in the CDR3. CDR3 DNA: TGTGCCAGCAGTTCTATACAGACTAGCGGTATGTACAATGAGCAGTTCTTC. Residues: CASSSIQTSGMYNEQFF.

This clonotype was found many times. CDR3 nucleotides: TGCAGTGCTAGAGATCCACTAGCGGGGGGAACCTGGACCCAGTACTTC. It yields the protein CSARDPLAGGTWTQYF. The chain couples TRBV20-1 to TRBJ2-5; 12 nucleotides match TRBD2. Unmatched junction bases numbered 9, after V lost 0 bases and J lost 7 bases. Germline V gene data show CDR1 as DFQATT and CDR2 as SNEGSKA (reference sequence). The CDR3 has 16 amino acids.

This clonotype was recorded at least ten times. The chain carries TRBV20-1 and TRBJ1-2; the D is unclear. Germline-derived CDR1 and CDR2 are DFQATT and SNEGSKA (reference sequence). The CDR3 is 13 amino acids. Between the trimmed V and J ends, which lost 5 bases and 0 bases, there was a span of 10 bases. CDR3 region: CSALSSANYGYTF. DNA of the CDR3: TGCAGTGCTTTAAGTTCTGCTAACTATGGCTACACCTTC.

Turning to this clonotype: Since a much larger clone is just one base distant, this may be a read error. The chain employs TRBV20-1 and TRBJ2-1; the match to TRBD1 covers 10 bases. This CDR3 is built from 12 residues. Germline loops: CDR1 DFQATT, CDR2 SNEGSKA (reference sequence). DNA for the CDR3: TGCTCAGTAGGGACAGGGGTCAATGAGCAGTTCTTC. It translates to CSVGTGVNEQFF.

This clonotype was observed many times. This rearrangement joins TRBV20-1 to TRBJ2-3, with a tentative D call TRBD2 (5 bases). Per germline, CDR1 DFQATT and CDR2 SNEGSKA (reference sequence). Trimming removed 6 bases at V and 2 bases at J, with 15 bases between. This CDR3 contains 14 residues. CDR3 sequence: CSANSGGNTDTQYF. The CDR3 nucleotides are TGCAGTGCGAATTCCGGAGGCAACACAGATACGCAGTATTTT.

Concerning this clonotype itself: An end of the junction does not agree with germline; a read error may underlie this. The chain carries TRBV6-2 or TRBV6-3 and TRBJ2-7, with a possible D match to TRBD2 (5 bases). The length of the CDR3 is 16 residues. CDR1 and CDR2 from the germline V gene are MNHEY and SVGEGT. This CDR3 reads CASREIRIGRNYEQYF. The CDR3 nucleotides read TGTGCCAGCAGAGAAATCCGGATAGGGAGAAACTACGAGCAGTACTTT.

This clonotype was observed a handful of times. This sequence joins TRBV5-5 and TRBJ2-1; TRBD2 matches 8 bases. This CDR3 comprises 15 residues. V was clipped by 3 bases and J by 6 bases; unmatched bases: 8. Germline CDR1 reads SGHKS; CDR2 reads YYEKEE (reference sequence). CDR3 region: CASSWNSGTINEQFF. The CDR3 nucleotides read TGTGCCAGCAGCTGGAATAGCGGGACGATCAATGAGCAGTTCTTC.

The rearrangement joins TRBV12-3 or TRBV12-4 to TRBJ1-2; D call uncertain. The CDR3 has 14 residues. V gave up 5 bases and J gave up 6 bases, with 16 bases separating them. Here the CDR3 reads CASSTAGRLDGYTF. The DNA for the CDR3 is TGTGCCAGCAGTACGGCAGGTCGTCTAGATGGCTACACCTTC.

This chain connects TRBV7-8 to TRBJ2-1; D possibly corresponds to TRBD1 (6 bases). The germline gives CDR1 SGHVS, CDR2 FQNEAQ. The CDR3 is 17 amino acids. Trimming shortened V by 3 bases and J by 6 bases, and 21 bases separated the two germline ends. CDR3 loop: CASSLDHRDMVGNEQFF. The CDR3 coding sequence is TGTGCCAGCAGCTTGGACCACCGGGACATGGTTGGCAATGAGCAGTTCTTC. The full variable domain, with the rest looked up from reference TRBV7-8 and TRBJ2-1, is GAGVSQSPRYKVAKRGQDVALRCDPISGHVSLFWYQQALGQGPEFLTYFQNEAQLDKSGLPSDRFFAERPEGSVSTLKIQRTQQEDSAVYLCASSLDHRDMVGNEQFFGPGTRLTVL.

This clonotype was counted only a few times. One junction end disagrees with the germline gene, perhaps due to a read error. This rearrangement joins TRBV12-3 or TRBV12-4 to TRBJ2-7, with 9 bases fitting TRBD2. The CDR3 covers 16 residues. The CDR3 coding sequence is TGTGCCTGCAGTTCACCGGGGCTAGCGGGAACCTACGAGCAGTACTTC. Protein sequence: CACSSPGLAGTYEQYF.

As concerns this clonotype: The final CDR3 position lacks the conserved phenylalanine or tryptophan, pointing to a likely read error. The rearrangement uses TRBV5-1 and TRBJ2-3; D perhaps matches TRBD1 (5 bases). The DNA end is a closer match to TRBJ1-5, so the J assignment may be wrong. CDR3 length: 16 amino acids. The V gene's germline CDR1 is SGHRS and CDR2 YFSETQ. DNA of the CDR3: TGCGCCAGCAGCTTGGATCTAGGGGCGGGCACAGATACACAGCATCTT. Translating gives CASSLDLGAGTDTQHL.

A remark on this clonotype: Possible read error: a much larger clone is one base away. V gene TRBV6-1 combines with J gene TRBJ1-5, with D maybe TRBD1 (5 bases). The CDR3 runs to 16 residues. The germline CDR1 and CDR2 sequences are MNHNS and SASEGT. CDR3 region: CASGEASGGSNQPQHF. DNA for the CDR3: TGTGCCAGCGGTGAAGCGTCTGGGGGAAGCAATCAGCCCCAGCATTTT.

The CDR3 loop reads CASSLVRETQYF. The CDR3 DNA reads as TGTGCCAGCAGTCTCGTTCGGGAGACCCAGTACTTC. The chain joins TRBV28 to TRBJ2-5; D gene ambiguous. This CDR3 is built from 12 residues. The germline CDR1 and CDR2 sequences are MDHEN and SYDVKM. V lost 5 bases, J lost 5 bases, and 9 bases lay in between.

This clonotype was recorded at least ten times. The chain carries TRBV12-3 or TRBV12-4 and TRBJ1-1; D gene uncertain. V lost 7 bases and J 5 bases, leaving 14 bases between the germline ends. This CDR3 is 13 amino acids long. CDR3 sequence reads: CASTVRRSTEAFF. DNA of the CDR3: TGTGCCAGCACCGTCCGGAGGTCGACTGAAGCTTTCTTT.

This clonotype was found a few times. With a much larger clone just one base away, this may be a read error. The rearrangement joins TRBV6-2 or TRBV6-3 to TRBJ1-4; D remains unclear. The CDR3 totals 12 residues. Germline CDR1 is MNHEY and CDR2 is SVGEGT. CDR3 sequence: CAGSLGAEKLFF. The CDR3 DNA reads as TGTGCCGGCAGCCTGGGAGCTGAAAAACTGTTTTTT.